The 18 T cell receptor beta chains below were found in one sample sequenced in a study of CD8 T cells in ankylosing spondylitis. TCRdb reprocessed the 5' RACE reads with MiXCR, giving one entry per CDR3 protein. Of under 250,000 distinct CDR3 sequences listed, roughly 32% are singletons. The sequenced material came from blood, either unsorted or a sorted T cell fraction (not recorded which). Receptor source: a male donor with ankylosing spondylitis or in good health (not recorded which).

The sample holds a few counts of this clonotype. The chain recombines TRBV29-1 with TRBJ1-1; possible D gene TRBD1, 6 bases. The CDR3 totals 13 residues. Trimming took 2 bases from V and 7 from J, leaving 14 bases between them. Germline CDR1 reads SQVTM; CDR2 reads ANQGSEA. In DNA form, the CDR3 reads TGCAGCGTTGAATCGGCAGGGGCTGTTGAAGCTTTCTTT. This translates into CSVESAGAVEAFF.

This chain connects TRBV12-3 or TRBV12-4 to TRBJ2-7; TRBD1 agrees at 7 bases. Unmatched junction bases numbered 10, after V lost 6 bases and J lost 5 bases. This CDR3 spans 14 amino acids. In nucleotides, the CDR3 is TGTGCCAGCAGACCGGGACAGCCAAGCGACGAGCAGTACTTC. Protein: CASRPGQPSDEQYF.

This clonotype was counted only a few times. The V and J genes are TRBV12-3 or TRBV12-4 and TRBJ1-3; 7 bases fit TRBD1. The CDR3 is 16 amino acids. V gave up 2 bases and J gave up 4 bases; unmatched junction bases: 8. CDR3 coding DNA: TGTGCCAGCAGTTTAAACGACAGGGCTGTGGGAAACACCATATATTTT. The encoded protein is CASSLNDRAVGNTIYF.

The chain links TRBV10-3 to TRBJ2-5, with D unresolved. There are 15 residues in the CDR3. Germline V gene lookup returns CDR1 ENHRY and CDR2 SYGVKD. Trimming took 0 bases from V and 2 from J, leaving 10 bases between them. DNA of the CDR3: TGTGCCATCAGTGAGTCGAGCACAGAACAAGAGACCCAGTACTTC. It yields the protein CAISESSTEQETQYF.

This clonotype was counted a single time. The chain links TRBV6-1 to TRBJ2-3; the match to TRBD2 covers 14 bases. The junction had 8 bases not matched to a gene; V was cut back by 6 bases and J by 6 bases. Germline CDR1 MNHNS, CDR2 SASEGT. This CDR3 is 16 amino acids long. Written as DNA, the CDR3 is TGTGCCAGCAGGGCCCGGGGGACTAGCGGGGGTGATACGCAGTATTTT. It specifies CASRARGTSGGDTQYF.

V is TRBV11-2 and J is TRBJ2-1; tentatively, D is TRBD1 (6 bases). The germline V gene has CDR1 SGHAT and CDR2 FQNNGV. The V gene lost 4 bases and the J gene lost 3 bases, with 16 bases spanning the gap. This CDR3 has 16 residues. The CDR3 DNA reads TGTGCCAGCAGCTCCCGGACAGAGAGCAACTACAATGAGCAGTTCTTC. Protein sequence: CASSSRTESNYNEQFF. The variable domain in full, with the rest retrieved from reference TRBV11-2 and TRBJ2-1, is EAGVAQSPRYKIIEKRQSVAFWCNPISGHATLYWYQQILGQGPKLLIQFQNNGVVDDSQLPKDRFSAERLKGVDSTLKIQPAKLEDSAVYLCASSSRTESNYNEQFFGPGTRLTVL.

The chain links TRBV10-3 to TRBJ1-1; D is uncertain. From germline, CDR1 is ENHRY and CDR2 SYGVKD. The CDR3 consists of 13 residues. V lost 9 bases and J lost 0, with 11 bases in between. The CDR3 is CAIHSGMNTEAFF. The CDR3 region has the DNA TGTGCCATACATAGCGGGATGAACACTGAAGCTTTCTTT.

The chain joins TRBV27 to TRBJ1-2; D is possibly TRBD1 (6 bases). Germline CDR1 is MNHEY and CDR2 is SMNVEV (reference sequence). The CDR3 has 14 residues. Deletions cut 2 bases from V and 8 bases from J, with 15 bases between. CDR3 in amino acids: CASSLAGAGNGYTF. The CDR3 nucleotides read TGTGCCAGCAGTTTAGCAGGGGCGGGGAACGGCTACACCTTC.

There are a few counts of this clonotype. The rearrangement joins TRBV6-5 to TRBJ2-1; TRBD1 is a possible D gene (6 bases). V shed 2 bases and J shed 0 bases, with 14 bases lying between them. Germline-derived CDR1 and CDR2 are MNHEY and SVGAGI. The CDR3 is 17 amino acids. The CDR3 DNA sequence: TGTGCCAGCAGTTACCTTGACAGGCCGCGCTCCTACAATGAGCAGTTCTTC. This gives the protein CASSYLDRPRSYNEQFF.

This chain joins TRBV15 and TRBJ2-5; 8 nucleotides line up with TRBD2. The junction had 8 bases not matched to a gene; V was cut back by 3 bases and J by 5 bases. CDR1 is LNHNV, CDR2 YYDKDF, per germline (reference sequence). CDR3 length: 15 residues. CDR3 region: CATSRAASGPETQYF. The CDR3 DNA follows: TGTGCCACCAGCAGGGCAGCTAGCGGGCCGGAGACCCAGTACTTC. Combining the CDR3 with reference TRBV15 and TRBJ2-5 gives the whole variable domain DAMVIQNPRYQVTQFGKPVTLSCSQTLNHNVMYWYQQKSSQAPKLLFHYYDKDFNNEADTPDNFQSRRPNTSFCFLDIRSPGLGDTAMYLCATSRAASGPETQYFGPGTRLLVL.

This chain links TRBV5-1 with TRBJ2-1; perhaps TRBD2 as D (5 bases). This CDR3 region has 14 residues. Trimming took 4 bases from V and 7 from J, leaving 15 bases between them. Germline CDR1 reads SGHRS; CDR2 reads YFSETQ. CDR3 sequence (DNA): TGCGCCAGCAGCCCGGACTTCCTAGAAAATGAGCAGTTCTTC. The encoded protein is CASSPDFLENEQFF. The full variable domain, its missing parts supplied by reference TRBV5-1 and TRBJ2-1, is KAGVTQTPRYLIKTRGQQVTLSCSPISGHRSVSWYQQTPGQGLQFLFEYFSETQRNKGNFPGRFSGRQFSNSRSEMNVSTLELGDSALYLCASSPDFLENEQFFGPGTRLTVL.

The gene calls are TRBV5-6 and TRBJ2-3, with D tentatively TRBD1 (6 bases). This CDR3 has 17 residues. V was clipped by 0 bases and J by 0 bases, with 14 bases between them. From germline, CDR1 is SGHDT and CDR2 YYEEEE. CDR3 sequence reads: CASSLVDRRYSTDTQYF. The CDR3 DNA sequence: TGTGCCAGCAGCTTGGTGGACAGACGATACAGCACAGATACGCAGTATTTT.

This clonotype was seen more than once but under ten times. This chain links TRBV6-1 with TRBJ1-1, with 7 bases fitting TRBD1. In germline, CDR1 is MNHNS, CDR2 SASEGT. This CDR3 contains 14 residues. With 6 bases clipped from V and 1 base from J, the junction kept 5 bases outside the gene matches. The CDR3, as DNA: TGTGCCAGCAGCCAGACAGGGCCGAACACTGAAGCTTTCTTT. This translates into CASSQTGPNTEAFF.

This clonotype has just one count. As DNA, the CDR3 is TGTGCCAGCAGCCAAGATTTGGACAGGGCACAAGAGACCCAGTACTTC. This codes for CASSQDLDRAQETQYF. This chain joins TRBV3-1 and TRBJ2-5, with TRBD1 matching over 8 bases. The germline V gene encodes CDR1 LGHDT and CDR2 YNNKEL (reference sequence). J was trimmed by 2 bases and V by 0 bases; bases with no gene match: 5. The CDR3 runs to 16 residues.

This clonotype was seen a handful of times. The V gene is TRBV2, the J gene TRBJ2-1, with D possibly being TRBD2 (5 bases). The CDR3 extends over 14 amino acids. CDR1 is SNHLY, CDR2 FYNNEI, per germline. Trimming left V 8 bases short and J 0 bases short, with 11 bases between. CDR3 DNA sequence: TGTGCCAGCCTCGGTGGGAGCTCCTACAATGAGCAGTTCTTC. This gives the protein CASLGGSSYNEQFF. The full variable domain, with the rest looked up from reference TRBV2 and TRBJ2-1, is EPEVTQTPSHQVTQMGQEVILRCVPISNHLYFYWYRQILGQKVEFLVSFYNNEISEKSEIFDDQFSVERPDGSNFTLKIRSTKLEDSAMYFCASLGGSSYNEQFFGPGTRLTVL.

This clonotype was counted ten times or more. The rearrangement joins TRBV20-1 to TRBJ1-5; 7 bases line up with TRBD1. With V trimmed by 0 bases and J by 2 bases, 4 bases remained unmatched. CDR1 is DFQATT and CDR2 is SNEGSKA in the germline V gene (reference sequence). The CDR3 is 15 amino acids. In DNA form, the CDR3 reads TGCAGTGCTAGAGATCCCCAGGGGGGCAATCAGCCCCAGCATTTT. Amino acids: CSARDPQGGNQPQHF.

In its sample, this clonotype was seen once. The CDR3 here is CASSSQARMGEQFF. CDR3 DNA: TGTGCCAGCAGTTCACAGGCAAGGATGGGTGAGCAGTTCTTC. The chain is built from TRBV28 and TRBJ2-1; perhaps TRBD1 as D (5 bases). Per germline, CDR1 MDHEN and CDR2 SYDVKM. Trimming took 4 bases from V and 9 from J, leaving 16 bases between them. CDR3 length equals 14 residues. Full variable domain (remainder filled in from reference TRBV28 and TRBJ2-1): DVKVTQSSRYLVKRTGEKVFLECVQDMDHENMFWYRQDPGLGLRLIYFSYDVKMKEKGDIPEGYSVSREKKERFSLILESASTNQTSMYLCASSSQARMGEQFFGPGTRLTVL.

This clonotype appeared a few times. The chain employs TRBV5-4 and TRBJ2-7; 8 bases map to TRBD2. This CDR3 spans 11 amino acids. Germline loops: CDR1 SGHNT, CDR2 YYREEE (reference sequence). The V gene end was trimmed by 9 bases and the J gene end by 3 bases; junction bases not matched to a gene: 2. The CDR3 region is CATGTSYEQYF. DNA of the CDR3: TGTGCCACCGGGACTAGCTACGAGCAGTACTTC.